Described below is a single TCR beta chain sequence and its context. The record originates from a study of blood T cell repertoires in COVID-19. As originally analysed: Reference gene primer amplification gave nucleated cell count estimates. Here immunoSEQ multiplex PCR was the method, and the copy in TCRdb shows in-frame clones only, minus some. The DNA was the basis for D and trimming; V, J and clone size are from that table. Of a few hundred thousand clones in the sample, less than 90% were seen once. V was shortened by 4 bases and J by 2 bases, with 18 bases between the two germline ends. This CDR3 is built from 17 residues. Per the germline V gene, CDR1 is SGHVS and CDR2 is FQNEAQ.

The sequence derives from a woman of 80 years or more with COVID-19, enrolled during active disease. The specimen was peripheral blood. The chain joins TRBV7-8 to TRBJ1-5; TRBD1 might be the D (5 bases). CDR3 in amino acids: CASSSHANQGGNQPQHF. The CDR3 DNA sequence: TGTGCCAGCAGCTCCCACGCGAATCAGGGCGGCAATCAGCCCCAGCATTTT.